The count of the clone carrying this TCR beta chain is one. Its matching antigen is unknown. V shed 1 base and J shed 7 bases, with 14 bases lying between them. The germline V gene encodes CDR1 SGHKS and CDR2 YYEKEE (reference sequence). CDR3 length: 14 residues. These data are taken from a study of long-term antiretroviral therapy in people with HIV. The study's findings and limits: Clones expanded before ART dominated the repertoire at all time points. Upon ART, diversity increased but remained lower than transplant donor controls. Controls had broader CDR3 length ranges than HIV repertoires did.

It was version v3.0 of the immunoSEQ assay that was run at survey level. Produced via immunoSEQ multiplex PCR; TCRdb's table is partial and in-frame only. The table lists more than 20,000 clones, approximately 79% of them singletons, with more than 9% in the top ten. The TCR was taken from a woman aged 40 to 55 with HIV. The chain employs TRBV5-5 and TRBJ1-2; D unclear. The sample was unsorted PBMCs, taken less than 1.8 years before starting antiretroviral therapy. CDR3 sequence: CASSLTGGAVGYTF. In DNA, the CDR3 is TGTGCCAGCAGCTTGACGGGTGGAGCGGTTGGCTACACCTTC.